This T cell receptor beta chain appears in the sequencing data of a study of T cell repertoires in cytomegalovirus infection. Across the whole study: Well-studied HLA-B-restricted epitopes and recently identified HLA-C-restricted epitopes of CMV were both used in the study.

This CDR3 is built from 15 residues. CDR1 is SGHTA, CDR2 FQGNSA, per germline. After removal of 5 bases from V and 7 bases from J, the junction contained 7 bases not matched to a gene. This clonotype was found a few times. As yet, its antigen is unknown. TCRdb used MiXCR to reprocess the reads, holding one entry per CDR3 protein. Of about 740,000 distinct CDR3 sequences listed, around a third are singletons. The chain recombines TRBV7-2 with TRBJ2-3, with TRBD2 identical over 12 bases. This receptor was identified in a human donor in good health (CMV status not recorded). Some clones in this sample may be carry-over from other donors' samples. The input for sequencing was cultured PBMCs, taken from culture after CMV antigen stimulation. The CDR3 reads CASSLGLAGRNTQYF. As DNA, the CDR3 is TGTGCCAGCAGCCTCGGACTAGCGGGAAGAAATACGCAGTATTTT.